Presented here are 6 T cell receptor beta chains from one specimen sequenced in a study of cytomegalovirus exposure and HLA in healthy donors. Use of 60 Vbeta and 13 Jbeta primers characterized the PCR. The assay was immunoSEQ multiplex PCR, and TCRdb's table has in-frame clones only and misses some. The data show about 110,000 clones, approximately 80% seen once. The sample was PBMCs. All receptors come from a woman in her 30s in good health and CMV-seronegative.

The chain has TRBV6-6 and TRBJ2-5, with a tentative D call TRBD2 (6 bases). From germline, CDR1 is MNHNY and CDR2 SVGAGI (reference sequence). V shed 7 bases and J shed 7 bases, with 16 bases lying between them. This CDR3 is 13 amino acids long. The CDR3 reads CASNSIADSTQYF. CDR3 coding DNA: TGTGCCAGCAATTCAATAGCGGACTCGACCCAGTACTTC.

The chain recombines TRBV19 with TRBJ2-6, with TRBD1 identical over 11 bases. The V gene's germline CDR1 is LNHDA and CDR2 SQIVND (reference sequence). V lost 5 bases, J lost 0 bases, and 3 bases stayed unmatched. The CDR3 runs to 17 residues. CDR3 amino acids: CASSLGTGGSGANVLTF. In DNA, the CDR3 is TGTGCCAGTAGTCTCGGGACAGGGGGCTCTGGGGCCAACGTCCTGACTTTC.

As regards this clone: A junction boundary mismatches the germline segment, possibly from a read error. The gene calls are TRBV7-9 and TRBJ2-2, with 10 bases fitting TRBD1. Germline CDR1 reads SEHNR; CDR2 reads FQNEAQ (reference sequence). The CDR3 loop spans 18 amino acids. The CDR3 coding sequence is TGTTCCAGCAGCCCTCGGGACAGGGGACCTCGAGGCACCGGGGAGCTGTTTTTT. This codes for CSSSPRDRGPRGTGELFF. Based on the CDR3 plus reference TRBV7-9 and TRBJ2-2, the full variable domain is DTGVSQNPRHKITKRGQNVTFRCDPISEHNRLYWYRQTLGQGPEFLTYFQNEAQLEKSRLLSDRFSAERPKGSFSTLEIQRTEQGDSAMYLCSSSPRDRGPRGTGELFFGEGSRLTVL.

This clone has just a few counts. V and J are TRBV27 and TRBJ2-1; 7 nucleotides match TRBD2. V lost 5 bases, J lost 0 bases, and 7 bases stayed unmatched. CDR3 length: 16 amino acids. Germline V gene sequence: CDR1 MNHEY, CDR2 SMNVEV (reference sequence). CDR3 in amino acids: CASSSGKGPSYNEQFF. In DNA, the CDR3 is TGTGCCAGCAGTAGCGGGAAGGGACCCTCCTACAATGAGCAGTTCTTC.

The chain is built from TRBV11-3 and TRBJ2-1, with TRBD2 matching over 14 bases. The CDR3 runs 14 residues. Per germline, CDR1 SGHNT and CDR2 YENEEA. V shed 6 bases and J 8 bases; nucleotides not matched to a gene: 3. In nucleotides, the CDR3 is TGTGCCAGCAGGCCGGGACTAGCGGGAGATGAGCAGTTCTTC. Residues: CASRPGLAGDEQFF. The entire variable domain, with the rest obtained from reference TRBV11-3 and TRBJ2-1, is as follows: EAGVVQSPRYKIIEKKQPVAFWCNPISGHNTLYWYLQNLGQGPELLIRYENEEAVDDSQLPKDRFSAERLKGVDSTLKIQPAELGDSAVYLCASRPGLAGDEQFFGPGTRLTVL.

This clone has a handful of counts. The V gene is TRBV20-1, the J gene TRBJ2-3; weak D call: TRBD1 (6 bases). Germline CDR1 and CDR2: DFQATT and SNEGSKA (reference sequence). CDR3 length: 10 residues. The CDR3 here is CSAGQDTQYF. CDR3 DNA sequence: TGCAGCGCTGGACAGGATACGCAGTATTTT.